A selection of T cell receptor beta chains follows, all from one sample in a study of identical twins. TCRdb itself ran the 5' RACE reads through MiXCR, one entry per CDR3 protein. Here the sample spans about 330,000 distinct CDR3 sequences, approximately 13% being singletons. This sample was also put to use in a study of yellow fever vaccine responses in identical twins.

The specimen sequenced was CD8+ T cells sorted from blood. Source of these receptors: a woman between 18 and 29 years old in good health. Both conserved end residues are part of each CDR3. Each record gives: V gene, J gene, clone size, D gene, CDR3 DNA, CDR3 protein. The D gene is left open where the match is weak. Size values are once, few and many counts, or a class for expanded clones, and some rows have none.

>TRBV4-1|TRBJ2-2|many|NA
TGCGCCAGCAGCCAAAGCAGGGGCTCGGGCGGGGAGCTGTTTTTT
CASSQSRGSGGELFF
>TRBV4-1|TRBJ2-1|few|TRBD2
TGCGCCAGCAGCCAATATCAGAGTAGCGGGCTAAACAATGAGCAGTTCTTC
CASSQYQSSGLNNEQFF
>TRBV27|TRBJ2-5|NA|NA
TGTGCCAGCAGTTTAAGAGGGGGGGGGCCCGGAGAGACCCAGTACTTC
CASSLRGGGPGETQYF
>TRBV11-2|TRBJ2-3|NA|NA
TGTGCCAGCAGCTTAGATCCAGGGGCAGATACGCAGTATTTT
CASSLDPGADTQYF
>TRBV5-1|TRBJ2-2|many|NA
TGCGCCAGCAGCTTCCTTTGGACAGAAGCGAACACCGGGGAGCTGTTTTTT
CASSFLWTEANTGELFF
>TRBV28|TRBJ2-6|NA|NA
TGTGCCAGCACCGAGGACGCAGGGACTGGGGCCAACGTCCTGACTTTC
CASTEDAGTGANVLTF
>TRBV10-2|TRBJ2-5|few|TRBD1
TGCGCCAGCAGTAATGACAGGGAACAAGAGACCCAGTACTTC
CASSNDREQETQYF
>TRBV7-3|TRBJ1-2|NA|TRBD1
TGTGCCAGCAGCTTAGAGGTGACAGGGGGAGGCTACACCTTC
CASSLEVTGGGYTF
>TRBV27|TRBJ2-3|NA|TRBD2
TGTGCCAGCAGTCTAGCGGGACAGCCCACAGATACGCAGTATTTT
CASSLAGQPTDTQYF
>TRBV2|TRBJ1-5|NA|NA
TGTGCCAGCAGGAGGAGTCTCAATCAGCCCCAGCATTTT
CASRRSLNQPQHF
>TRBV29-1|TRBJ2-2|few|NA
TGCAGCGTCCGGGATCTGCGGGGGCCCGGGGAGCTGTTTTTT
CSVRDLRGPGELFF
>TRBV7-8|TRBJ2-2|few|NA
TGTGCCAGCAGCTTCGAGGCGTCTAGCGTATGGGGGGAGCTGTTTTTT
CASSFEASSVWGELFF
>TRBV28|TRBJ1-1|few|TRBD1
TGTGCCAGCAGCCAAGACAGGGAATGGGGAATGAACACTGAAGCTTTCTTT
CASSQDREWGMNTEAFF
>TRBV10-3|TRBJ2-7|NA|NA
TGTGCCATCAGATATCAGGCCAGCGAGACCTACGAGCAGTACTTC
CAIRYQASETYEQYF
>TRBV11-2|TRBJ2-3|NA|NA
TGTGCCAGCAGCGCACGCAAGGGGGTTACAGATACGCAGTATTTT
CASSARKGVTDTQYF
>TRBV24-1|TRBJ2-3|NA|TRBD1
TGTGCCACCACCCCGAGGGGGCCTAACACAGATACGCAGTATTTT
CATTPRGPNTDTQYF
>TRBV15|TRBJ2-1|many|NA
TGTGCCACCAGCAGAGATAGGGGGGAGCGCTACAATGAGCAGTTCTTC
CATSRDRGERYNEQFF
>TRBV12-3/TRBV12-4|TRBJ2-2|few|NA
TGTGCCAGCAGCCAATCTAGGGCCACCGGGGAGCTGTTTTTT
CASSQSRATGELFF
>TRBV7-6|TRBJ2-1|few|TRBD1
TGTGCCAGCAGCCCCAGACAGGGCTCCAATGAGCAGTTCTTC
CASSPRQGSNEQFF
>TRBV20-1|TRBJ2-3|few|TRBD1
TGCAGTGCTAGAGATCACCGGACAGGGGCAGGAGATACGCAGTATTTT
CSARDHRTGAGDTQYF
>TRBV10-3|TRBJ2-7|NA|NA
TGTGCCATCAGTGAAAGGACGGGGTCGGGGGAGCAGTACTTC
CAISERTGSGEQYF
>TRBV4-2|TRBJ2-7|NA|TRBD1
TGTGCCAGCAGCCGCGGACAGGCTACACCCTACGAGCAGTACTTC
CASSRGQATPYEQYF
>TRBV2|TRBJ2-1|NA|NA
TGTGCCAGCAGGCCATGGGGTGATGAGCAGTTCTTC
CASRPWGDEQFF
>TRBV29-1|TRBJ2-2|few|TRBD2
TGCAGCGTTGATGGTAGCGGGAGTCCCGGGGAGCTGTTTTTT
CSVDGSGSPGELFF
>TRBV28|TRBJ2-5|many|TRBD2
TGTGCCAGCAGACCCGGGAGGCAAGACCAAGAGACCCAGTACTTC
CASRPGRQDQETQYF
>TRBV7-9|TRBJ2-3|once|NA
TGTGCCAGCGCGGGACAAACTCTTTCGACCTCTTTAGATACGCAGTATTTT
CASAGQTLSTSLDTQYF
>TRBV15|TRBJ2-1|NA|NA
TGTGCCACCAGCGCCGGCCCGACATCGGTGCAGTTCTTC
CATSAGPTSVQFF
>TRBV5-6|TRBJ2-1|NA|TRBD1
TGTGCCAGCAGCCCTACGACAGGGGGATCCCCTAATGAGCAGTTCTTC
CASSPTTGGSPNEQFF
>TRBV5-5|TRBJ2-1|many|NA
TGTGCCAGCAGCCCGGTAGGGGCACCGGGGGAGCAGTTCTTC
CASSPVGAPGEQFF
>TRBV4-2|TRBJ2-1|many|NA
TGTGCCAGCAGCCAAGATCTGGACATAGACTACAATGAGCAGTTCTTC
CASSQDLDIDYNEQFF
>TRBV2|TRBJ2-7|NA|TRBD1
TGTGCCAGCAATGACAGGGCCTCCTACGAGCAGTACTTC
CASNDRASYEQYF
>TRBV4-2|TRBJ2-3|few|NA
TGTGCCAGCAGCCAAGAGGGAGGGGGCATGGATACGCAGTATTTT
CASSQEGGGMDTQYF
>TRBV5-1|TRBJ2-1|many|TRBD2
TGCGCCAGCAGCTTGGATCCGGCGGGGGGGCAGTTCTTC
CASSLDPAGGQFF
>TRBV27|TRBJ1-6|NA|NA
TGTGCCAGCAGTCCGCATCCACAGGGTAGGGGCTCCTATAATTCACCCCTCCACTTT
CASSPHPQGRGSYNSPLHF
>TRBV6-1|TRBJ2-2|few|TRBD2
TGTGCCAGCAGTGAGGGTAGCGGGAGCTCCGGGGAGCTGTTTTTT
CASSEGSGSSGELFF
>TRBV9|TRBJ2-1|few|NA
TGTGCCAGCAGCGTAGACGGGAGGGGGCCCAATGAGCAGTTCTTC
CASSVDGRGPNEQFF
>TRBV5-4|TRBJ2-1|NA|TRBD1
TGTGCCAGCAGCCAAGATTCAGGGGGCGCGAACAATGAGCAGTTCTTC
CASSQDSGGANNEQFF
>TRBV12-3/TRBV12-4|TRBJ1-1|NA|NA
TGTGCCAGCGGCGACACTGAAGCTTTCTTT
CASGDTEAFF
>TRBV20-1|TRBJ1-2|few|NA
TGCAGTGTAAATGGCTACACCTTC
CSVNGYTF
>TRBV27|TRBJ1-2|few|NA
TGTGCCAGCAGTCCGCCCGACAGGTTCTATGGCTACACCTTC
CASSPPDRFYGYTF
>TRBV21-1|TRBJ2-7|few|NA
TGTGCCAGCAGCCGGGGGGCACTCTACGAGCAGTACTTC
CASSRGALYEQYF
>TRBV24-1|TRBJ1-2|few|TRBD1
TGTGCCACCAGTGATTGGGACAGCGCGGGCTACACCTTC
CATSDWDSAGYTF
>TRBV12-3/TRBV12-4|TRBJ2-7|NA|NA
TGTGCCAGCAGTTTAGAGGGATTAGAGCAGTACTTC
CASSLEGLEQYF
>TRBV5-1|TRBJ1-2|few|NA
TGCGCCAGCACGGGGGGAGACTATGGCTACACCTTC
CASTGGDYGYTF
>TRBV6-1|TRBJ2-7|NA|TRBD1
TGTGCCAGCACCTTTTCCGGGACAGGGTTCTACGAGCAGTACTTC
CASTFSGTGFYEQYF
>TRBV3-1|TRBJ2-2|NA|TRBD2
TGTGCCAGCAGCCCCGAGACTAGCGGGAACACCGGGGAGCTGTTTTTT
CASSPETSGNTGELFF